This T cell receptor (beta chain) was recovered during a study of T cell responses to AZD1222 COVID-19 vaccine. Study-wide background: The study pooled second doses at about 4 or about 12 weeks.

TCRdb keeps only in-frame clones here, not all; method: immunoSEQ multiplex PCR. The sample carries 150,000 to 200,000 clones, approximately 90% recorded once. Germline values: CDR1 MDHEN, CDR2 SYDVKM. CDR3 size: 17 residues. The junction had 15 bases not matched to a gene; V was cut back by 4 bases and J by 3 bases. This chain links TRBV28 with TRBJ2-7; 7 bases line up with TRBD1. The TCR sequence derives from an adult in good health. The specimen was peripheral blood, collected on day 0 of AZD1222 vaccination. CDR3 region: CASSSRGQGVRVYEQYF. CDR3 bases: TGTGCCAGCAGTTCACGAGGCCAGGGGGTCAGGGTCTACGAGCAGTACTTC.